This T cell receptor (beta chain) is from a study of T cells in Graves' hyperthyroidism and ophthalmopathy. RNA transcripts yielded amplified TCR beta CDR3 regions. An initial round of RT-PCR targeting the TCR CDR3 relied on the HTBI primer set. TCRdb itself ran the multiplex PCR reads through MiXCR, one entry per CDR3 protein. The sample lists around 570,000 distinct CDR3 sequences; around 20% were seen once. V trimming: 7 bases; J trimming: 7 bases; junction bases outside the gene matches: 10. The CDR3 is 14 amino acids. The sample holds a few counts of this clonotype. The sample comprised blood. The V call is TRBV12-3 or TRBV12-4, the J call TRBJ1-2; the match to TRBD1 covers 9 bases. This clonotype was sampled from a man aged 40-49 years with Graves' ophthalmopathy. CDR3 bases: TGTGCCAGCACCGATAACAGGGGGCGGGGTGGCTACACCTTC. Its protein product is CASTDNRGRGGYTF.